A selection of T cell receptor beta chains follows, all from one sample in a study of blood T cell repertoires in COVID-19. The assay was immunoSEQ multiplex PCR, and TCRdb's table has in-frame clones only and misses some. The repertoire consists of 150,000 to 200,000 clones, with approximately 80% occurring once and the leading ten covering approximately 12%. What was sequenced was PBMCs or T cells enriched from blood (not recorded which). Receptors originate from a man in his fifties who had recovered from COVID-19. Both conserved end residues are part of each CDR3. D genes are given only for firm matches. Clone size is given for some rows only: seen once, a few or many times, or a class if the clone is expanded.

j_call v_call cdr3_length clone_size d_call cdr3_aa cdr3_nt
TRBJ2-2 TRBV19 15 . TRBD1 CASSGRQGLTGELFF TGTGCCAGTAGTGGAAGACAGGGGCTTACCGGGGAGCTGTTTTTT
TRBJ2-2 TRBV4-1 17 . TRBD2 CASSQASRGGKTGELFF TGCGCCAGCAGCCAAGCCAGTCGGGGGGGAAAAACCGGGGAGCTGTTTTTT
TRBJ1-4 TRBV7-9 17 . TRBD1 CASIGGGGLEGNEKLFF TGTGCCAGCATCGGAGGGGGCGGCTTGGAGGGTAATGAAAAACTGTTTTTT
TRBJ1-5 TRBV12-3/TRBV12-4 13 . . CASSLTGGQPQHF TGTGCCAGCAGTTTGACGGGGGGACAGCCCCAGCATTTT
TRBJ1-3 TRBV7-8 15 . . CASSLGRGLGNTIYF TGTGCCAGCAGCTTAGGGCGGGGGCTCGGAAACACCATATATTTT
TRBJ2-1 TRBV12-3/TRBV12-4 12 . TRBD2 CASSLPGGGKFF TGTGCCAGCAGTTTGCCGGGAGGCGGTAAGTTCTTC
TRBJ2-5 TRBV7-6 18 . TRBD2 CASSNLGRRGLAQETQYF TGTGCCAGCAGCAACCTTGGGCGGAGAGGACTAGCTCAAGAGACCCAGTACTTC
TRBJ1-5 TRBV15 16 . TRBD1 CATSRVGDRANQPQHF TGTGCCACCAGCAGAGTCGGCGACAGGGCTAATCAGCCCCAGCATTTT
TRBJ2-1 TRBV27 13 . . CASSYREYNEQFF TGTGCCAGCAGTTACAGGGAATACAATGAGCAGTTCTTC
TRBJ1-5 TRBV10-2 14 few TRBD1 CASGTGEGNQPQHF TGCGCCAGTGGGACAGGGGAGGGCAATCAGCCCCAGCATTTT
TRBJ1-1 TRBV27 16 . TRBD1 CASSRLGTGPPAEAFF TGTGCCAGCAGCCGCCTCGGGACAGGGCCTCCGGCTGAAGCTTTCTTT